The rows below give T cell receptor beta chains drawn from one sample of a study of blood T cell repertoires in COVID-19. Data came from immunoSEQ multiplex PCR; TCRdb stores just in-frame clones and leaves some out. Of 110,000 to 150,000 clones listed, roughly 88% are singletons. Sequencing was carried out using peripheral blood. These receptors were taken from a woman aged 55-69 years with acute or convalescent COVID-19. Both conserved end residues are part of each CDR3. The D gene is left open where the match is weak. Only some rows state a clone size, as once, few, many or a class for expanded clones.

TRBV24-1	NA	NA	TRBJ2-5	TGTGCCACCAGTGATGGGACCAGGGGGGTAGGGCATGAGACCCAGTACTTC	CATSDGTRGVGHETQYF
TRBV3-1/TRBV3-2	NA	TRBD1	TRBJ2-7	TGTGCCAGCAGGCACGCGAGGACAGGGCCCTACGAGCAGTACTTC	CASRHARTGPYEQYF
TRBV2	NA	TRBD2	TRBJ2-3	TGTGCCAGCAGGCTAGCGGTTAGCACAGATACGCAGTATTTT	CASRLAVSTDTQYF
TRBV5-1	few	NA	TRBJ1-5	TGCGCCAGCAGCTTGGGTGTTGAGCAGCCCCAGCATTTT	CASSLGVEQPQHF
TRBV2	NA	NA	TRBJ2-1	TGTGCCAGCAGTGTTCAGGGGAACTACAATGAGCAGTTCTTC	CASSVQGNYNEQFF
TRBV9	NA	TRBD1	TRBJ1-4	TGTGCCAGCAGCCAGGGACAGACTAATGAAAAACTGTTTTTT	CASSQGQTNEKLFF
TRBV19	NA	TRBD1	TRBJ1-2	TGTGCCAGTAGCAATGACAGGGGCTCTGGCTACACCTTC	CASSNDRGSGYTF
TRBV2	NA	NA	TRBJ1-1	TGTGCCAGCAGTGAACTGGCACAGGCTTTCTTT	CASSELAQAFF
TRBV5-4	NA	TRBD1	TRBJ2-1	TGTGCCAGCAGCCGACAGGGGAGCTCCTACAATGAGCAGTTCTTC	CASSRQGSSYNEQFF
TRBV7-2	NA	TRBD1	TRBJ2-7	TGTGCCAGCAGCTTAGCCTACCGGGACAGGGTCTCCTACGAGCAGTACTTC	CASSLAYRDRVSYEQYF
TRBV7-2	NA	TRBD1	TRBJ1-5	TGTGCCAGCAGCTTTGACAGGGTAGGAAATCAGCCCCAGCATTTT	CASSFDRVGNQPQHF
TRBV4-2	NA	NA	TRBJ1-1	TGTGCCAGCAGCCAAGAAGGCGGGGGGACTGAAGCTTTCTTT	CASSQEGGGTEAFF
TRBV5-5	NA	NA	TRBJ1-4	TGTGCCAGCAGCTTATTAGGCAGGATACAGGAAAAACTGTTTTTT	CASSLLGRIQEKLFF
TRBV7-9	NA	NA	TRBJ2-1	TGTGCCAGCAGCTTATCGACAAAATACAATGAGCAGTTCTTC	CASSLSTKYNEQFF
TRBV4-3	NA	NA	TRBJ2-1	TGCGCCAGCAGCCAAGATTCTGGGAGATCCTACAATGAGCAGTTCTTC	CASSQDSGRSYNEQFF
TRBV6-6	NA	TRBD2	TRBJ2-3	TGTGCCAGCAGTGGCAAGGGACTAGCGGGGGATACGCAGTATTTT	CASSGKGLAGDTQYF
TRBV7-3	NA	NA	TRBJ2-3	TGTGCCAGCAGCACGACTGCCACAGATACGCAGTATTTT	CASSTTATDTQYF
TRBV11-3	NA	TRBD1	TRBJ2-7	TGTGCCAGCAGCCTGGGACAGGGAGGCGCCTACGAGCAGTACTTC	CASSLGQGGAYEQYF
TRBV20-1	NA	NA	TRBJ1-1	TGCAGTGCTAGTCACGGAGGTGTCGAAGCTTTCTTT	CSASHGGVEAFF
TRBV21-1	NA	NA	TRBJ2-7	TGTGCCAGCAGCAAAGTTTTGTTGGGGGGCGAGCAGTACTTC	CASSKVLLGGEQYF
TRBV18	NA	NA	TRBJ2-2	TGTGCCAGCTCACCACCCCACAGCGGGGAGCTGTTTTTT	CASSPPHSGELFF
TRBV7-9	NA	NA	TRBJ1-5	TGTGCCAGCAGCTCCGAGGCAGGGGGCAATCAGCCCCAGCATTTT	CASSSEAGGNQPQHF
TRBV28	NA	NA	TRBJ1-2	TGTGCCAGCAGTCTTTCTATTGCAGGGTTGAGCTATGGCTACACCTTC	CASSLSIAGLSYGYTF
TRBV27	NA	TRBD1	TRBJ2-1	TGTGCCAGCAGTCCGGGGACAGGGTCTCGGAATGAGCAGTTCTTC	CASSPGTGSRNEQFF
TRBV6-1	NA	NA	TRBJ1-5	TGTGCCAGCAGTGAAGACAGGATTGGAGCCCAGCATTTT	CASSEDRIGAQHF
TRBV5-4	NA	TRBD1	TRBJ2-3	TGTGCCAGCAGCCTTCCACAGGGGGTCGATACGCAGTATTTT	CASSLPQGVDTQYF
TRBV5-6	NA	TRBD1	TRBJ1-5	TGTGCCAGCAGCCAGGGGACAGGCCAACGTCTTAGCAATCAGCCCCAGCATTTT	CASSQGTGQRLSNQPQHF
TRBV7-9	NA	TRBD1	TRBJ1-1	TGTGCCAGCAGCTTAGGGGGACAGGCCTACACTGAAGCTTTCTTT	CASSLGGQAYTEAFF
TRBV5-1	NA	TRBD2	TRBJ2-7	TGCGCCAGCAGCGACCCCTCGGGAGGAAATGAGCAGTACTTC	CASSDPSGGNEQYF
TRBV5-6	NA	TRBD1	TRBJ1-3	TGTGCCAGCAGCCCCCGGGACAGGGCCTCTGGAAACACCATATATTTT	CASSPRDRASGNTIYF
TRBV6-5	NA	TRBD1	TRBJ2-2	TGTGCCAGTCAAGGGACAGGGGGTAGTACCGGGGAGCTGTTTTTT	CASQGTGGSTGELFF
TRBV21-1	NA	NA	TRBJ1-6	TGTGCCAGCAGCAAAGGACAGGGAAATTCACCCCTCCACTTT	CASSKGQGNSPLHF
TRBV7-2	NA	TRBD2	TRBJ2-5	TGTGCCAGCAACAACGGGGGGGCCGGTGCTGAGACCCAGTACTTC	CASNNGGAGAETQYF
TRBV7-2	NA	TRBD1	TRBJ1-1	TGTGCCAGCAGCTTAGGGCGACAGGGGGACACTGAAGCTTTCTTT	CASSLGRQGDTEAFF
TRBV7-9	NA	NA	TRBJ1-2	TGTGCCAGCAGTGATGGCTACAGGGACAAGGGCTACACCTTC	CASSDGYRDKGYTF
TRBV19	NA	NA	TRBJ1-1	TGTGCCAGTACCTATAGAGCTGAAGCTTTCTTT	CASTYRAEAFF
TRBV7-2	NA	TRBD2	TRBJ2-3	TGTGCCAGCAGCTTACAGCGGGGGGGCGCAGATACGCAGTATTTT	CASSLQRGGADTQYF
TRBV11-1	NA	TRBD1	TRBJ2-7	TGTGCCAGCAGCAGACGACAGGGGAATGAGCAGTACTTC	CASSRRQGNEQYF
TRBV4-3	NA	TRBD1	TRBJ2-7	TGCGCCAGCAGCCAAGATCTTGGACAGGGGGCCAACGAGCAGTACTTC	CASSQDLGQGANEQYF
TRBV6-5	NA	TRBD1	TRBJ1-1	TGTGCCAGCAGTAGTACAGGGGCGACTTTCTTT	CASSSTGATFF
TRBV7-3	few	TRBD1	TRBJ1-2	TGTGCCAGCAGCCGGACAGGGGACAACTATGGCTACACCTTC	CASSRTGDNYGYTF